Presented here are 28 T cell receptor beta chains from one specimen sequenced in a study of shared clonotypes between healthy human individuals. Naive CD8 cells comprised CD45RO-negative, CCR7-positively selected cells, excluding terminally differentiated effector memory CD45RA+ cells. Clones were sequenced by immunoSEQ multiplex PCR, and TCRdb holds only the in-frame ones, with some missing. The sample lists approximately 740,000 clones, roughly 92% occurring once. Sample: naive CD8+ T cells sorted from blood. The receptors stem from a man aged 30 to 39 in good health.

The chain carries TRBV18 and TRBJ2-7; the match to TRBD1 covers 7 bases. Per germline, CDR1 KGHSH and CDR2 LQKENI. The CDR3 has 13 amino acids. V lost 5 bases, J lost 3 bases, and 4 bases stayed unmatched. CDR3 bases: TGTGCCAGCTCAGGACAGGCCTACTACGAGCAGTACTTC. Translation: CASSGQAYYEQYF. Variable domain in full (rest from reference TRBV18 and TRBJ2-7): NAGVMQNPRHLVRRRGQEARLRCSPMKGHSHVYWYRQLPEEGLKFMVYLQKENIIDESGMPKERFSAEFPKEGPSILRIQQVVRGDSAAYFCASSGQAYYEQYFGPGTRLTVT.

J is TRBJ2-1 and V is TRBV4-1; 9 bases agree with TRBD1. The CDR3 is made up of 16 amino acids. Germline V gene lookup returns CDR1 MGHRA and CDR2 YSYEKL. V shed 2 bases and J 8 bases; nucleotides not matched to a gene: 10. CDR3 nucleotide sequence: TGCGCCAGCAGCCAACTCGCAGGGACAGGGTGGCATGAGCAGTTCTTC. Translated, it gives CASSQLAGTGWHEQFF.

The chain has TRBV7-2 and TRBJ1-5; D might be TRBD1 (6 bases). V dropped 6 bases and J dropped 6 bases, with 12 bases sitting between them. Germline V gene lookup returns CDR1 SGHTA and CDR2 FQGNSA. This CDR3 region has 13 residues. CDR3 amino acids: CASSWDNSQPQHF. In DNA form, the CDR3 reads TGTGCCAGCAGTTGGGACAACTCTCAGCCCCAGCATTTT.

The chain employs TRBV2 and TRBJ1-1; D possibly corresponds to TRBD1 (5 bases). V was clipped by 3 bases and J by 3 bases, with 14 bases between them. CDR1 is SNHLY and CDR2 is FYNNEI in the germline V gene. The CDR3 has 15 amino acids. CDR3 sequence: CASSDEAGKYTEAFF. CDR3 bases: TGTGCCAGCAGTGATGAGGCAGGGAAGTACACTGAAGCTTTCTTT.

The V gene is TRBV15, the J gene TRBJ1-5; possible D gene TRBD1, 5 bases. Trimming stripped 0 bases from V and 0 bases from J, with 12 bases between. The CDR3 loop spans 17 amino acids. Germline-derived CDR1 and CDR2 are LNHNV and YYDKDF (reference sequence). The CDR3 protein is CATSRDTGVYSNQPQHF. Here the CDR3 DNA reads TGTGCCACCAGCAGAGACACAGGCGTTTATAGCAATCAGCCCCAGCATTTT.

V is TRBV29-1 and J is TRBJ2-3, with 8 bases fitting TRBD1. V lost 7 bases and J lost 6; bases outside the gene matches: 6. CDR1 is SQVTM and CDR2 is ANQGSEA in the germline V gene. The CDR3 totals 12 residues. The CDR3 here is CSGRTGPDTQYF. Written as DNA, the CDR3 is TGCAGCGGGCGGACAGGGCCTGATACGCAGTATTTT.

The V call is TRBV28, the J call TRBJ2-7; TRBD2 might be the D (5 bases). The V and J ends lost 2 bases and 5 bases respectively, with 10 bases between them. Per the germline V gene, CDR1 is MDHEN and CDR2 is SYDVKM. The CDR3 covers 13 residues. This CDR3 is CASSLRNSDEQYF. The CDR3 DNA follows: TGTGCCAGCAGTTTACGCAATAGCGACGAGCAGTACTTC.

The V call is TRBV7-2, the J call TRBJ2-7; TRBD2 aligns across 12 bases. The CDR3 sequence is 17 residues long. V shed 3 bases and J 7 bases; nucleotides not matched to a gene: 13. Germline lookup yields CDR1 SGHTA and CDR2 FQGNSA. For the CDR3, the DNA is TGTGCCAGCAGCTTTGACTTACTAGCGGGAGGACTGGGGGAGCAGTACTTC. Residues: CASSFDLLAGGLGEQYF. Drawing the rest from reference TRBV7-2 and TRBJ2-7, the complete variable domain is GAGVSQSPSNKVTEKGKDVELRCDPISGHTALYWYRQSLGQGLEFLIYFQGNSAPDKSGLPSDRFSAERTGGSVSTLTIQRTQQEDSAVYLCASSFDLLAGGLGEQYFGPGTRLTVT.

This clone was seen only once. This rearrangement joins TRBV7-9 to TRBJ2-3; 9 bases are a match to TRBD2. Germline V lookup: CDR1 SEHNR, CDR2 FQNEAQ (reference sequence). The CDR3 extends over 14 amino acids. Germline trimming cut 8 bases from V and 5 bases from J; bases unmatched to any gene: 8. CDR3 loop: CASYSGSVRDTQYF. CDR3 bases: TGTGCCAGCTATAGCGGGAGTGTTAGAGATACGCAGTATTTT.

J is TRBJ2-1 and V is TRBV5-1; no reliable D call. V was pared by 1 base and J by 0 bases, with 11 bases between. Germline V gene lookup returns CDR1 SGHRS and CDR2 YFSETQ. The CDR3 is 16 amino acids. The CDR3 loop reads CASSLLGQSSYNEQFF. DNA for the CDR3: TGCGCCAGCAGCTTGTTAGGGCAAAGCTCCTACAATGAGCAGTTCTTC.

This clone was counted between two and nine times. The V call is TRBV5-6, the J call TRBJ2-7, with 7 positions matching TRBD1. The trim removed 4 bases at V and 0 bases at J, leaving 16 bases unmatched. CDR3 length: 18 residues. The germline V gene encodes CDR1 SGHDT and CDR2 YYEEEE. The CDR3 is CASSPSGTVYRSSYEQYF. The DNA of the CDR3 is TGTGCCAGCAGCCCTTCCGGGACAGTATACAGGAGCTCCTACGAGCAGTACTTC.

The rearrangement links TRBV13 to TRBJ2-5; D might be TRBD1 (6 bases). From germline, CDR1 is PRHDT and CDR2 FYEKMQ (reference sequence). The CDR3 totals 14 residues. V was pared by 0 bases and J by 4 bases, with 9 bases between. The CDR3 region has the DNA TGTGCCAGCAGCTTAGGCAGGGGCCCAGAGACCCAGTACTTC. Translated, it gives CASSLGRGPETQYF.

The V gene is TRBV11-2, the J gene TRBJ1-2; 7 bases are a match to TRBD1. Trimming cost V 5 bases and J 5 bases; bases outside gene matches: 11. The CDR3 is 15 amino acids. The germline CDR1 and CDR2 sequences are SGHAT and FQNNGV. DNA for the CDR3: TGTGCCAGCAGCCCCAGAGCAGGGGGGCGGTATGGCTACACCTTC. Translated, it gives CASSPRAGGRYGYTF.

This clone was picked up one time. The V call is TRBV25-1, the J call TRBJ2-2, with TRBD2 as a possible D gene (5 bases). The CDR3 covers 12 residues. Germline loops: CDR1 MGHDK, CDR2 SYGVNS. Trimming took 6 bases from V and 8 from J, leaving 10 bases between them. The CDR3 sequence: CASSERVGELFF. CDR3 in DNA: TGTGCCAGCAGCGAGAGGGTTGGGGAGCTGTTTTTT.

The genes are TRBV28 and TRBJ2-7; D unresolved. The CDR3 extends over 15 amino acids. Germline loops: CDR1 MDHEN, CDR2 SYDVKM. V was shortened by 2 bases and J by 4 bases, with 15 bases between the two germline ends. The CDR3 DNA reads as TGTGCCAGCAGTTTAATAGACGCCGTTGGGTACGAGCAGTACTTC. It is translated as CASSLIDAVGYEQYF.

This sequence joins TRBV4-1 and TRBJ2-5, with 11 nucleotides matching TRBD1. V shed 4 bases and J 5 bases; nucleotides not matched to a gene: 6. Germline CDR1 MGHRA, CDR2 YSYEKL. The CDR3 has 15 residues. The CDR3 coding sequence is TGCGCCAGCAGCCGAGGACAGGGGGCTCGGGAGACCCAGTACTTC. It translates to CASSRGQGARETQYF.

The gene calls are TRBV28 and TRBJ2-5, with a possible D match to TRBD1 (6 bases). The germline gives CDR1 MDHEN, CDR2 SYDVKM. Trimming stripped 5 bases from V and 2 bases from J, with 18 bases between. This CDR3 is 16 amino acids long. DNA for the CDR3: TGTGCCAGCAGTACCTCCCTGGACAGTAAACAAGAGACCCAGTACTTC. This codes for CASSTSLDSKQETQYF. The full variable domain, with the rest looked up from reference TRBV28 and TRBJ2-5, is DVKVTQSSRYLVKRTGEKVFLECVQDMDHENMFWYRQDPGLGLRLIYFSYDVKMKEKGDIPEGYSVSREKKERFSLILESASTNQTSMYLCASSTSLDSKQETQYFGPGTRLLVL.

The V call is TRBV5-4, the J call TRBJ1-1; D not resolved. The germline CDR1 and CDR2 sequences are SGHNT and YYREEE (reference sequence). The CDR3 loop spans 14 amino acids. Deletions cut 0 bases from V and 2 bases from J, with 8 bases between. CDR3 loop: CASSLVGLNTEAFF. The DNA of the CDR3 is TGTGCCAGCAGCTTGGTAGGCTTAAACACTGAAGCTTTCTTT.

The genes are TRBV28 and TRBJ2-1; the D gene is possibly TRBD2 (6 bases). The V end lost 3 bases, the J end lost 8 bases, and 14 bases lay between the germline ends. Germline-derived CDR1 and CDR2 are MDHEN and SYDVKM. The CDR3 consists of 14 residues. The CDR3 region has the DNA TGTGCCAGCAGTTTGAGGGCGCGGAGGGATGAGCAGTTCTTC. This sequence encodes CASSLRARRDEQFF. Full variable domain (remainder filled in from reference TRBV28 and TRBJ2-1): DVKVTQSSRYLVKRTGEKVFLECVQDMDHENMFWYRQDPGLGLRLIYFSYDVKMKEKGDIPEGYSVSREKKERFSLILESASTNQTSMYLCASSLRARRDEQFFGPGTRLTVL.

The rearrangement uses TRBV11-2 and TRBJ2-5; TRBD2 aligns across 8 bases. The CDR3 covers 17 residues. Unmatched junction bases numbered 11, after V lost 2 bases and J lost 3 bases. CDR1 is SGHAT, CDR2 FQNNGV, per germline. DNA of the CDR3: TGTGCCAGCAGCTTATCAGGTGGAGCGGGGGTCGAAGAGACCCAGTACTTC. Protein product: CASSLSGGAGVEETQYF.

This chain connects TRBV7-2 to TRBJ2-7; unclear D gene. Germline V CDR1 and CDR2: SGHTA, FQGNSA. This CDR3 has 12 residues. V was trimmed by 1 base and J by 4 bases, leaving 5 bases between them. In DNA, the CDR3 is TGTGCCAGCAGCTTAGAACGATACGAGCAGTACTTC. Translating it yields CASSLERYEQYF.

The genes are TRBV7-2 and TRBJ2-1; D not resolved. V was trimmed by 2 bases and J by 0 bases, leaving 17 bases between them. This CDR3 spans 18 amino acids. The germline CDR1 and CDR2 sequences are SGHTA and FQGNSA. The CDR3 protein is CASSLKWGFQNSYNEQFF. In DNA, the CDR3 is TGTGCCAGCAGCTTAAAGTGGGGATTCCAAAACTCCTACAATGAGCAGTTCTTC.

J is TRBJ1-2 and V is TRBV27; a weak D match, TRBD1 (6 bases). The length of the CDR3 is 13 residues. Germline CDR1 MNHEY, CDR2 SMNVEV (reference sequence). V was pared by 6 bases and J by 4 bases, with 12 bases between. The CDR3 spells CASSRDRSYGYTF. The DNA for the CDR3 is TGTGCCAGCAGCAGAGACAGGAGCTATGGCTACACCTTC.

This rearrangement joins TRBV6-5 to TRBJ2-1; 7 nucleotides align to TRBD1. Germline V CDR1 and CDR2: MNHEY, SVGAGI. Germline trimming cut 4 bases from V and 5 bases from J; bases unmatched to any gene: 5. This CDR3 has 14 residues. For the CDR3, the DNA is TGTGCCAGCAGTTCGACAGGGTCGGACAATGAGCAGTTCTTC. Its translation: CASSSTGSDNEQFF.

The rearrangement joins TRBV5-1 to TRBJ2-2; 12 bases match TRBD2. Germline V lookup: CDR1 SGHRS, CDR2 YFSETQ. CDR3 size: 16 residues. Trimming took 0 bases from V and 7 from J; bases not matched to a gene: 4. CDR3: CASSLGLAGDNGELFF. CDR3 nucleotide sequence: TGCGCCAGCAGCTTGGGACTAGCGGGAGATAACGGGGAGCTGTTTTTT.

As for this clone: The sample contains more than one DNA sequence encoding this CDR3. The chain joins TRBV9 to TRBJ2-5, with no clear D. Between the trimmed V and J ends, which lost 0 bases and 1 base, there was a span of 10 bases. Per germline, CDR1 SGDLS and CDR2 YYNGEE. The CDR3 extends over 15 amino acids. CDR3 nucleotides: TGTGCCAGCAGCGTAGATCATCGCGGCCAAGAGACCCAGTACTTC. It is translated as CASSVDHRGQETQYF.

V usage is TRBV5-8 and J usage is TRBJ1-5; D might be TRBD1 (5 bases). The CDR3 contains 15 residues. Per the germline V gene, CDR1 is SGHTS and CDR2 is YDEGEE. Trimming removed 2 bases at V and 7 bases at J, with 16 bases between. CDR3 amino acids: CASSFGGSAGQPQHF. The CDR3 nucleotides are TGTGCCAGCAGCTTCGGGGGGTCGGCTGGACAGCCCCAGCATTTT.

The chain combines TRBV4-2 with TRBJ2-1; 13 bases align to TRBD2. The trim removed 4 bases at V and 6 bases at J, leaving 21 bases unmatched. The CDR3 runs to 21 residues. Germline V CDR1 and CDR2: LGHNA, YNFKEQ. CDR3 in amino acids: CASSRRKGTSGNKIRVNEQFF. CDR3 coding DNA: TGTGCCAGCAGCCGAAGGAAAGGGACTAGCGGGAACAAGATTCGGGTCAATGAGCAGTTCTTC.